This is a list of T cell receptor beta chains from one sample in a study of OX40 agonist ivuxolimab in advanced cancers. The data were produced by immunoSEQ multiplex PCR, yet TCRdb's version contains in-frame clones alone and is incomplete. The sample has tens of thousands of clones; roughly 90% are singletons. The specimen was CD4+ or CD8+ T cells sorted from blood, collected in a trial of the OX40 agonist ivuxolimab. The receptor source for this set is an adult with an advanced solid tumor such as melanoma, head and neck, liver or kidney cancer. Both conserved end residues are part of each CDR3. A D gene is named only where the DNA matches it firmly. Clone size is shown for a subset of rows, as once, few, many or a class of expanded clone.

- TRBD2 TRBJ2-3 TRBV5-8 TGTGCCAGCACCCTGGGACTAGCGAGCGCAGATACGCAGTATTTT CASTLGLASADTQYF
- TRBD1 TRBJ2-7 TRBV7-9 TGTGCCAGCAGCTCGAGGGACAGGGGCGGGTACGAGCAGTACTTC CASSSRDRGGYEQYF
- TRBD1 TRBJ1-1 TRBV19 TGTGCCAGTAGTCCCATTAGACAGGGATGGAACACTGAAGCTTTCTTT CASSPIRQGWNTEAFF
- - TRBJ2-3 TRBV6-5 TGTGCCAGCAGTTTCGACATCCTGAGCACAGATACGCAGTATTTT CASSFDILSTDTQYF
- - TRBJ1-1 TRBV5-1 TGCGCCAGCAGCTTGTCCGGGGGTGAGACTGAAGCTTTCTTT CASSLSGGETEAFF
once - TRBJ1-2 TRBV13 TGTGCCAGCAGCTTAGGACAGGGTGATCACTATGGCTACACCTTC CASSLGQGDHYGYTF
- - TRBJ2-3 TRBV9 TGTGCCAGCAGCGCCTCGCACCGGAGTAGCACAGATACGCAGTATTTT CASSASHRSSTDTQYF
- TRBD2 TRBJ2-7 TRBV5-5 TGTGCCAGCAGCTTAAGATACGGGAGCGGGAGGTCCTACGAGCAGTACTTC CASSLRYGSGRSYEQYF
- - TRBJ2-3 TRBV27 TGTGCCAGCAGTTTTCGTGGGAGCACAGATACGCAGTATTTT CASSFRGSTDTQYF
- - TRBJ1-2 TRBV5-1 TGCGCCAGCAGCCCCAATGCCGGAGCTAACTATGGCTACACCTTC CASSPNAGANYGYTF
- TRBD2 TRBJ2-1 TRBV19 TGTGCCAGTATAGGACTAGCGGGAGGTACCAATGAGCAGTTCTTC CASIGLAGGTNEQFF
once TRBD2 TRBJ2-1 TRBV7-9 TGTGCCAGCAGCTCGGAAGCGGGAGGGTGGTATGAGCAGTTCTTC CASSSEAGGWYEQFF
- - TRBJ2-2 TRBV4-1 TGCGCCAGCAGCCAAGATTACGGCACCGGGGAGCTGTTTTTT CASSQDYGTGELFF
- TRBD2 TRBJ2-7 TRBV4-2 TGTGCCAGCAGCTACCCTCTAGCGGGAGGGGGCTACGAGCAGTACTTC CASSYPLAGGGYEQYF
- TRBD2 TRBJ2-6 TRBV19 TGTGCCAGTACCCGGACTAGCGGGAGCCCCTCTGGGGCCAACGTCCTGACTTTC CASTRTSGSPSGANVLTF
- - TRBJ1-6 TRBV4-1 TGCGCCAGCAGCCAAGATCGCCAGTCGTATAATTCACCCCTCCACTTT CASSQDRQSYNSPLHF
- - TRBJ1-5 TRBV4-1 TGCGCCAGCAGCCAGACGAGGGGGAGGATCAATCAGCCCCAGCATTTT CASSQTRGRINQPQHF